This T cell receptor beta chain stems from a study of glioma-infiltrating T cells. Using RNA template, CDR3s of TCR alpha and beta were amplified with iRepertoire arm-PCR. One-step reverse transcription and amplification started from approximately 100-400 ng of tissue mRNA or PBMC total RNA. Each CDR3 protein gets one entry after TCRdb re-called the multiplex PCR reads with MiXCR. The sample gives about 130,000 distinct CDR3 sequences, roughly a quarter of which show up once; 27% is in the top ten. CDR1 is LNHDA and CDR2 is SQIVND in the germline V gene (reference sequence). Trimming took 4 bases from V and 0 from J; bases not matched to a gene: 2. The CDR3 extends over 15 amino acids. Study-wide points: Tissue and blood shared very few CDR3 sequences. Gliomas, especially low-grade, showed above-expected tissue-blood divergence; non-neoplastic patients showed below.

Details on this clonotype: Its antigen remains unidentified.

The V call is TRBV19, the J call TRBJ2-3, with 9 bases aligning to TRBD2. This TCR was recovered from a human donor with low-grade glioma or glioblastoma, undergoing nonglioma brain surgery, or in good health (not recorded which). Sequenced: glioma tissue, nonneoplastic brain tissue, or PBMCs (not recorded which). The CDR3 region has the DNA TGTGCCAGTAGTACTCTAGCGGGGAGCACAGATACGCAGTATTTT. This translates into CASSTLAGSTDTQYF. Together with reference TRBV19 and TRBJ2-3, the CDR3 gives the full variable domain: DGGITQSPKYLFRKEGQNVTLSCEQNLNHDAMYWYRQDPGQGLRLIYYSQIVNDFQKGDIAEGYSVSREKKESFPLTVTSAQKNPTAFYLCASSTLAGSTDTQYFGPGTRLTVL.